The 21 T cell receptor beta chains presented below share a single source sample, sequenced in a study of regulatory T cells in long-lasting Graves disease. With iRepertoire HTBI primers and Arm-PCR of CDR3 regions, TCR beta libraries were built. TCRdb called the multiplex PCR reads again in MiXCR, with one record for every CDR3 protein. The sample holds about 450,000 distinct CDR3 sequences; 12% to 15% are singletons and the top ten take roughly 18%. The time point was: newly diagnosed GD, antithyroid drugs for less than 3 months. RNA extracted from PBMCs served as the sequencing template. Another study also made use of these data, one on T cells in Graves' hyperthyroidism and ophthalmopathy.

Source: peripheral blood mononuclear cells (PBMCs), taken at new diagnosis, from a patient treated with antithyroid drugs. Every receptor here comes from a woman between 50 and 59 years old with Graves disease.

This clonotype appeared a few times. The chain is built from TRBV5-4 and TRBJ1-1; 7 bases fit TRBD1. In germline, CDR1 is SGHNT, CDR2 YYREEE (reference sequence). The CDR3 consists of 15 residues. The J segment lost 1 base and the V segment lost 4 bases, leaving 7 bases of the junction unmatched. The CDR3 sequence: CASSPGGGGNTEAFF. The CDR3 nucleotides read TGTGCCAGCAGCCCAGGGGGGGGCGGGAACACTGAAGCTTTCTTT.

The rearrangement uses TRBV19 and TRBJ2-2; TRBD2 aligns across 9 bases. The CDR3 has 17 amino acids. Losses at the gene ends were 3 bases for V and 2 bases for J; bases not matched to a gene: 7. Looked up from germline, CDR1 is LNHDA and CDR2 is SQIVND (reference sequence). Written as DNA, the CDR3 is TGTGCCAGTAGTATGGTGCCTAGCGGGAAAAACACCGGGGAGCTGTTTTTT. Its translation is CASSMVPSGKNTGELFF.

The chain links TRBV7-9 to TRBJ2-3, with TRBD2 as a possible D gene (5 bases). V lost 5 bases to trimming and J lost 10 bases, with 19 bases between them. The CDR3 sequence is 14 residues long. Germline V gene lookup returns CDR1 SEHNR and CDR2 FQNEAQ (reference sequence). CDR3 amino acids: CASSQVGIRESQYF. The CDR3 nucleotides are TGTGCCAGCAGCCAGGTCGGAATTCGGGAATCGCAGTATTTT.

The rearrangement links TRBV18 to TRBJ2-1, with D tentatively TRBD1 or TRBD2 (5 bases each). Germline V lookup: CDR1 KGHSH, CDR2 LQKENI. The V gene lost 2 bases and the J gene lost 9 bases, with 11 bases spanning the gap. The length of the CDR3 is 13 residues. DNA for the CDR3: TGTGCCAGCTCACCAAGCAGGGCGGGTGAGCAGTTCTTC. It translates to CASSPSRAGEQFF.

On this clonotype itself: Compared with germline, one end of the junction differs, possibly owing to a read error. The CDR3 DNA follows: TGTGCCATCAGCTCCAGGGCTGATGGTCGCTACGAGCAGTACTTC. It translates to CAISSRADGRYEQYF. The rearrangement links TRBV5-5 to TRBJ2-7, with D perhaps TRBD1 (5 bases). The CDR3 runs 15 residues. Germline loops: CDR1 SGHKS, CDR2 YYEKEE (reference sequence). The full variable domain, its missing parts supplied by reference TRBV5-5 and TRBJ2-7, is DAGVTQSPTHLIKTRGQQVTLRCSPISGHKSVSWYQQVLGQGPQFIFQYYEKEERGRGNFPDRFSARQFPNYSSELNVNALLLGDSALYLCAISSRADGRYEQYFGPGTRLTVT.

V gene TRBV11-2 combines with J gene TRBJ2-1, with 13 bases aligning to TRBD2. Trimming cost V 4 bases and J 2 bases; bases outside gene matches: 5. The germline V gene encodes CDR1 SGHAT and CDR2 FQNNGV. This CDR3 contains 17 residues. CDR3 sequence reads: CASSSTTSGRAYNEQFF. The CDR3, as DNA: TGTGCCAGCAGCTCTACTACTAGCGGGAGGGCCTACAATGAGCAGTTCTTC.

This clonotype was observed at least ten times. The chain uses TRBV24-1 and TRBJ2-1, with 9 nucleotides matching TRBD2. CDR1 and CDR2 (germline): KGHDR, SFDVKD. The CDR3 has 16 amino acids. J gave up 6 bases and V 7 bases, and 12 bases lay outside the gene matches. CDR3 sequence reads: CATSSRGRGSGNEQFF. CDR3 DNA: TGTGCCACCAGCTCCCGCGGGAGGGGATCGGGCAATGAGCAGTTCTTC.

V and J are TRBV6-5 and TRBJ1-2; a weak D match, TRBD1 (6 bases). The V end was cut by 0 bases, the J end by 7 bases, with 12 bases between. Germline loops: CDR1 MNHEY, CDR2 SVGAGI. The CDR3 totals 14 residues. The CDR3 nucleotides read TGTGCCAGCAGTTACTCCCAAACAGGGTTTGGCTACACCTTC. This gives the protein CASSYSQTGFGYTF.

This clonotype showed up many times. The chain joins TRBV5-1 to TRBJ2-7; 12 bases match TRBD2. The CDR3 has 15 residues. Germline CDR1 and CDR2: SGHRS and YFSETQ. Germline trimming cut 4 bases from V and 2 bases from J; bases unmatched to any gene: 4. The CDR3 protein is CASSQLAGGTYEQYF. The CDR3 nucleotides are TGCGCCAGCAGCCAGCTAGCGGGAGGGACCTACGAGCAGTACTTC.

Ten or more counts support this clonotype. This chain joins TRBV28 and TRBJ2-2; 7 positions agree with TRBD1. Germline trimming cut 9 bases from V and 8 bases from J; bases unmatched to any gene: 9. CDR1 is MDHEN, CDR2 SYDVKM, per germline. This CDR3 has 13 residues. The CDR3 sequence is CASSGTVPGELFF. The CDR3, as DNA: TGTGCCAGTTCCGGGACAGTACCGGGGGAGCTGTTTTTT. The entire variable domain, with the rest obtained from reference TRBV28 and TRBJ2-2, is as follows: DVKVTQSSRYLVKRTGEKVFLECVQDMDHENMFWYRQDPGLGLRLIYFSYDVKMKEKGDIPEGYSVSREKKERFSLILESASTNQTSMYLCASSGTVPGELFFGEGSRLTVL.

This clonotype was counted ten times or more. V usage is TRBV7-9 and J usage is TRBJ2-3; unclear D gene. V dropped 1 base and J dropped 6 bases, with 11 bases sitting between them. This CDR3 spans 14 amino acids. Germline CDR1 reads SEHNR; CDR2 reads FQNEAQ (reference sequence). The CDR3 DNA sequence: TGTGCCAGCAGCTTAGATATTAGCTTGGATACGCAGTATTTT. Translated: CASSLDISLDTQYF.

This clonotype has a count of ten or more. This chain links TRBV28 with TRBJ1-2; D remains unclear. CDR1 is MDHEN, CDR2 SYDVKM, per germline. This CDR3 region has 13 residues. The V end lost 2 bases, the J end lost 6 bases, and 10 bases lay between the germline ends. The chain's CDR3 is CASSLNSLDGYTF. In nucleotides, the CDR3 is TGTGCCAGCAGTTTAAACTCACTCGATGGCTACACCTTC.

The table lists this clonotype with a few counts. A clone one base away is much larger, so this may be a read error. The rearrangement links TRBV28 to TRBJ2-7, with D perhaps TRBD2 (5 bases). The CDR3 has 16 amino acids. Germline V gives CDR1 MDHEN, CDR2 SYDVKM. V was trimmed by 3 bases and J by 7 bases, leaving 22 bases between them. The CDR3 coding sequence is TGTGCCAGCAGTTTGGCAGGACTGACCAAGAGACATGAGCAGTACTTC. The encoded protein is CASSLAGLTKRHEQYF. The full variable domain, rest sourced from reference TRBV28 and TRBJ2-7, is DVKVTQSSRYLVKRTGEKVFLECVQDMDHENMFWYRQDPGLGLRLIYFSYDVKMKEKGDIPEGYSVSREKKERFSLILESASTNQTSMYLCASSLAGLTKRHEQYFGPGTRLTVT.

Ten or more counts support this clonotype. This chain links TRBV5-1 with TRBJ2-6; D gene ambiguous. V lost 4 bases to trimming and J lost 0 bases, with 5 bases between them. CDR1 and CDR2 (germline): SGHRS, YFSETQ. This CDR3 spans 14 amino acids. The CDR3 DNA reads TGCGCCAGCAGCCCAAACTCTGGGGCCAACGTCCTGACTTTC. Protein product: CASSPNSGANVLTF. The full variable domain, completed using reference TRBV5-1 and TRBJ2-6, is KAGVTQTPRYLIKTRGQQVTLSCSPISGHRSVSWYQQTPGQGLQFLFEYFSETQRNKGNFPGRFSGRQFSNSRSEMNVSTLELGDSALYLCASSPNSGANVLTFGAGSRLTVL.

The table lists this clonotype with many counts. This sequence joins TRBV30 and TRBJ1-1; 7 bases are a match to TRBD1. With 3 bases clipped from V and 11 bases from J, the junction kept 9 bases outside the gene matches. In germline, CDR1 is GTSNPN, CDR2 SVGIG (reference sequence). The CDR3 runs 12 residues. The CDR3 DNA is TGTGCCTGGAGAGAGGGGGGGACAGCGGCTTTCTTT. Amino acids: CAWREGGTAAFF.

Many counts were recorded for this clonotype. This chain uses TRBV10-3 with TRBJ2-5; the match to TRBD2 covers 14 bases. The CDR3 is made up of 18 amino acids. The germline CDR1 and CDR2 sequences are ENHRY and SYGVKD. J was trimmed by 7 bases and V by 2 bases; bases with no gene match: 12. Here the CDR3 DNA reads TGTGCCATCAGTGAGAGAGGAGGGACTAGCGGGAGCGGAGTGACCCAGTACTTC. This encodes CAISERGGTSGSGVTQYF.

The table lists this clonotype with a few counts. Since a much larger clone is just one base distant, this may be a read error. As DNA, the CDR3 is TGTGCCAGCAGTTTATTAGGACAGGGGTGTGAGACCCAGTACTTC. Its translation is CASSLLGQGCETQYF. The chain uses TRBV12-3 or TRBV12-4 and TRBJ2-5, with 9 bases matching TRBD1. Trimming cost V 2 bases and J 5 bases; bases outside gene matches: 6. This CDR3 has 15 amino acids.

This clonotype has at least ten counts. CDR3 sequence reads: CASSLQYNSPLHF. The CDR3 nucleotides are TGTGCCAGCAGTTTGCAGTATAATTCACCCCTCCACTTT. The gene calls are TRBV27 and TRBJ1-6, with unresolved D. Germline V gene data show CDR1 as MNHEY and CDR2 as SMNVEV (reference sequence). The CDR3 length is 13 residues. V lost 3 bases and J 4 bases, leaving 4 bases between the germline ends.

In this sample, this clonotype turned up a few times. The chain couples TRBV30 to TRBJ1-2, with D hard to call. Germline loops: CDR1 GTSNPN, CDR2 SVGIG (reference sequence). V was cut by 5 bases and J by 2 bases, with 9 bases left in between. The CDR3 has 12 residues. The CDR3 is CAWDIKNYGYTF. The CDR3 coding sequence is TGTGCCTGGGACATAAAAAACTATGGCTACACCTTC. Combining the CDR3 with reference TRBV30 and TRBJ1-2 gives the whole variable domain SQTIHQWPATLVQPVGSPLSLECTVEGTSNPNLYWYRQAAGRGLQLLFYSVGIGQISSEVPQNLSASRPQDRQFILSSKKLLLSDSGFYLCAWDIKNYGYTFGSGTRLTVV.

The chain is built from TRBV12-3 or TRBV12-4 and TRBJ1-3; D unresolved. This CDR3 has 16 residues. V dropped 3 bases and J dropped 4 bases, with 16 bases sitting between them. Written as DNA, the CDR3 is TGTGCCAGCAGTTTGCAAGCCGCAGGCGACGGAAACACCATATATTTT. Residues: CASSLQAAGDGNTIYF.

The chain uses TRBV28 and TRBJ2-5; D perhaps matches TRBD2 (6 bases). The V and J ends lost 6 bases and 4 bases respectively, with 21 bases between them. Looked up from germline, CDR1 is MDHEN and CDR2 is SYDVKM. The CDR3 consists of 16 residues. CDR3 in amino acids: CASRGQSAGGLETQYF. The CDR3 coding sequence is TGTGCCAGCAGGGGTCAATCAGCGGGCGGCTTAGAGACCCAGTACTTC.